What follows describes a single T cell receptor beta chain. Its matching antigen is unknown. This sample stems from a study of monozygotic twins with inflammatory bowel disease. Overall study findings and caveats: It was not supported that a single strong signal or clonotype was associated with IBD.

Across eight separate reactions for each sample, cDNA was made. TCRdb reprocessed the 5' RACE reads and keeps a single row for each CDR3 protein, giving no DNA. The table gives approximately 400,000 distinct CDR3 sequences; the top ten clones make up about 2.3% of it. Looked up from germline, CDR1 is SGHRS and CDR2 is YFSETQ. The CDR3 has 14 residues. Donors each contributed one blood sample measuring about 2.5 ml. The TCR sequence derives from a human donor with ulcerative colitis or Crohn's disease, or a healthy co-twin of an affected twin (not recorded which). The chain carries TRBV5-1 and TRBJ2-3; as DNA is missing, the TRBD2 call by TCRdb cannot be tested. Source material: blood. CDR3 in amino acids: CASSFSGATDTQYF.